The 19 T cell receptor beta chains below all came from one sample that was sequenced in a study of blood T cells in healthy people across ages. The second PCR ran about 6 to 12 cycles with a sample-barcoded 5' primer and J-beta primers. TCRdb recomputed calls from the 5' RACE reads with MiXCR, one row per CDR3 protein. Counted here are over 1,200,000 distinct CDR3 sequences, approximately 59% occurring once; the ten biggest clones make up 6.5% to 8.5%. The sample comprised blood. These receptor sequences come from a man between 18 and 35 years old in good health.

This chain connects TRBV20-1 to TRBJ2-3; TRBD1 matches 9 bases. The V gene end was trimmed by 7 bases and the J gene end by 7 bases; junction bases not matched to a gene: 6. From germline, CDR1 is DFQATT and CDR2 SNEGSKA (reference sequence). The CDR3 contains 12 residues. The CDR3 region is CSGRDRVNTQYF. The DNA for the CDR3 is TGCAGTGGCCGGGACAGGGTGAATACGCAGTATTTT.

The chain carries TRBV7-2 and TRBJ1-1; tentatively, D is TRBD1 (6 bases). V lost 7 bases to trimming and J lost 6 bases, with 24 bases between them. The CDR3 covers 16 residues. Germline V lookup: CDR1 SGHTA, CDR2 FQGNSA. Here the CDR3 reads CASNDRPGGGSAEAFF. CDR3 bases: TGTGCCAGCAACGACAGGCCCGGCGGTGGTTCGGCTGAAGCTTTCTTT.

The rearrangement uses TRBV5-1 and TRBJ2-2; TRBD2 is a possible D gene (6 bases). Germline loops: CDR1 SGHRS, CDR2 YFSETQ. This CDR3 is built from 17 residues. Trimming pared 6 bases from V and 0 bases from J, leaving 18 bases between. The CDR3 DNA reads as TGCGCCAGCAACACCCGGGCAGGGACTGCGAACACCGGGGAGCTGTTTTTT. Protein: CASNTRAGTANTGELFF.

The genes are TRBV7-2 and TRBJ2-4; D unresolved. With 0 bases removed from V and 1 base from J, the gap between germline ends came to 10 bases. The germline CDR1 and CDR2 sequences are SGHTA and FQGNSA. This CDR3 comprises 16 residues. The CDR3, as DNA: TGTGCCAGCAGCTTAGCCCGGCTGGGGGCCAAAAACATTCAGTACTTC. Protein product: CASSLARLGAKNIQYF.

This chain connects TRBV27 to TRBJ1-5; no clear D. Germline values: CDR1 MNHEY, CDR2 SMNVEV (reference sequence). The CDR3 has 16 amino acids. The V gene lost 0 bases and the J gene lost 0 bases, with 9 bases spanning the gap. CDR3 DNA: TGTGCCAGCAGTTTATCGGACTGGAGTAGCAATCAGCCCCAGCATTTT. Translation gives CASSLSDWSSNQPQHF.

The gene calls are TRBV28 and TRBJ2-5; TRBD1 aligns across 11 bases. Germline V gene lookup returns CDR1 MDHEN and CDR2 SYDVKM. V lost 10 bases and J lost 0; bases outside the gene matches: 7. The CDR3 spans 15 residues. The CDR3 here is CATGTGGLYQETQYF. The CDR3 coding sequence is TGTGCCACGGGGACAGGGGGTTTATACCAAGAGACCCAGTACTTC.

V is TRBV7-2 and J is TRBJ2-3; 8 nucleotides agree with TRBD2. J lost 5 bases, V lost 1 base, and 8 bases had no gene match. CDR1 and CDR2 (germline): SGHTA, FQGNSA. This CDR3 contains 16 residues. The CDR3, as DNA: TGTGCCAGCAGCTTAGTCGGCCGCGGGAGGTTAGATACGCAGTATTTT. It specifies CASSLVGRGRLDTQYF.

The V gene is TRBV4-2, the J gene TRBJ2-7, with D possibly TRBD2 on 5 matching bases. With 4 bases removed from V and 2 bases from J, the gap between germline ends came to 18 bases. CDR3 size: 16 residues. Germline V gene data show CDR1 as LGHNA and CDR2 as YNFKEQ. This CDR3 is CASSPGVSAITYEQYF. Written as DNA, the CDR3 is TGTGCCAGCAGCCCAGGAGTTAGCGCTATTACCTACGAGCAGTACTTC.

CDR3 bases: TGTGCCAGCAGGACCGGGGTTGAAGCTTTCTTT. Protein sequence: CASRTGVEAFF. V is TRBV6-5 and J is TRBJ1-1; D remains ambiguous. CDR1 is MNHEY, CDR2 SVGAGI, per germline. This CDR3 has 11 residues. The ends were cut back, 6 bases at V and 7 bases at J, with 9 bases in the middle.

V is TRBV29-1 and J is TRBJ1-2; perhaps TRBD1 as D (6 bases). V lost 4 bases, J lost 4 bases, and 19 bases lay in between. This CDR3 is 15 amino acids long. The V gene's germline CDR1 is SQVTM and CDR2 ANQGSEA. In nucleotides, the CDR3 is TGCAGCGTTGGTCCCTCAGGGGAGGGGATCTATGGCTACACCTTC. It translates to CSVGPSGEGIYGYTF.

The chain is built from TRBV5-1 and TRBJ2-3, with D tentatively TRBD2 (5 bases). There are 13 residues in the CDR3. Per the germline V gene, CDR1 is SGHRS and CDR2 is YFSETQ. V lost 7 bases and J lost 5, with 14 bases in between. DNA for the CDR3: TGCGCCAGCTCATCTGAGAGGGAAGATACGCAGTATTTT. Protein: CASSSEREDTQYF. The entire variable domain, with the rest obtained from reference TRBV5-1 and TRBJ2-3, is as follows: KAGVTQTPRYLIKTRGQQVTLSCSPISGHRSVSWYQQTPGQGLQFLFEYFSETQRNKGNFPGRFSGRQFSNSRSEMNVSTLELGDSALYLCASSSEREDTQYFGPGTRLTVL.

In its sample, this clonotype was seen a few times. This chain joins TRBV30 and TRBJ1-2; no definite D call. The ends were cut back, 4 bases at V and 6 bases at J, with 27 bases in the middle. Germline V gene sequence: CDR1 GTSNPN, CDR2 SVGIG (reference sequence). The CDR3 runs 17 residues. CDR3 in amino acids: CAWTPLVTVHDEHGYTF. Here the CDR3 DNA reads TGTGCCTGGACCCCCTTAGTTACAGTTCACGACGAACATGGCTACACCTTC.

The CDR3, as DNA: TGCGCCAGCAGCCAAAGACTAGCGGGGGGCACTTCGGGCACCGGGGAGCTGTTTTTT. Protein product: CASSQRLAGGTSGTGELFF. The chain combines TRBV4-1 with TRBJ2-2; 13 nucleotides align to TRBD2. Germline values: CDR1 MGHRA, CDR2 YSYEKL. V was clipped by 2 bases and J by 4 bases; unmatched bases: 10. CDR3 length: 19 residues.

V and J are TRBV6-1 and TRBJ1-3, with D hard to call. The CDR3 totals 15 residues. Trimming took off 1 base at V and 1 base at J, with 8 bases between the two ends. Per the germline V gene, CDR1 is MNHNS and CDR2 is SASEGT. CDR3 protein: CASSEGSSSGNTIYF. The CDR3 DNA reads TGTGCCAGCAGTGAAGGGTCTTCATCTGGAAACACCATATATTTT.

The chain is built from TRBV20-1 and TRBJ2-7; D uncertain. CDR1 and CDR2 (germline): DFQATT, SNEGSKA (reference sequence). The length of the CDR3 is 15 residues. V lost 5 bases, J lost 4 bases, and 21 bases lay in between. CDR3 region: CSAAPSINSPYEQYF. Here the CDR3 DNA reads TGCAGTGCTGCCCCCTCCATCAATTCTCCTTACGAGCAGTACTTC.

The V gene is TRBV9, the J gene TRBJ1-2; D possibly corresponds to TRBD1 (6 bases). This CDR3 is built from 12 residues. The germline V and J ends were trimmed by 5 bases and 8 bases, with 13 bases remaining between them. Germline-derived CDR1 and CDR2 are SGDLS and YYNGEE. CDR3 coding DNA: TGTGCCAGCAGTGTGACAGGTCGGGGCTACACCTTC. Its translation is CASSVTGRGYTF.

This chain links TRBV7-9 with TRBJ2-6; D possibly matches TRBD1 or TRBD2 (6 bases each). Germline CDR1 reads SEHNR; CDR2 reads FQNEAQ (reference sequence). V was clipped by 2 bases and J by 6 bases, with 11 bases between them. CDR3 size: 15 residues. This CDR3 reads CASSLLGGLANVLTF. CDR3 in DNA: TGTGCCAGCAGCTTACTTGGGGGGCTGGCCAACGTCCTGACTTTC.

For the CDR3, the DNA is TGTGCCAGCAGTCCTGGGACAGGGTCCGTCGAGCAGTACTTC. This gives the protein CASSPGTGSVEQYF. This rearrangement joins TRBV27 to TRBJ2-7; 9 nucleotides match TRBD1. The trim removed 5 bases at V and 6 bases at J, leaving 8 bases unmatched. This CDR3 is 14 amino acids long. The germline V gene has CDR1 MNHEY and CDR2 SMNVEV (reference sequence).

The chain has TRBV24-1 and TRBJ1-5; D is unclear. The ends were cut back, 7 bases at V and 0 bases at J, with 18 bases in the middle. The germline gives CDR1 KGHDR, CDR2 SFDVKD. The CDR3 loop spans 17 amino acids. The CDR3 DNA is TGTGCCACCAGAGGACGGACGTCGACTAATAGCAATCAGCCCCAGCATTTT. Its protein product is CATRGRTSTNSNQPQHF.